This T cell receptor (beta chain) was identified in a study of chemoradiotherapy in HPV16-positive cancers. Regarding the study as a whole: HPV-responsive T-cell expansion during chemoradiotherapy was linked to improved recurrence-free survival in HPV16-positive patients.

CDR1 is SNHLY and CDR2 is FYNNEI in the germline V gene. The CDR3 loop spans 11 amino acids. Profiling relied on immunoSEQ multiplex PCR, and the TCRdb table lists in-frame clones only, not all of them. Of tens of thousands of clones listed, 75% to 85% were seen once; the top ten hold roughly 5%. Concerning this clone itself: Its antigen is unknown. The germline gene is not matched at one end of the junction; a read error may be the cause.

This chain joins TRBV2 and TRBJ2-2; D may be TRBD1 (5 bases). This clonotype was obtained from a human donor with HPV-associated anogenital cancer. Here the sequenced sample was blood, taken from a patient who underwent chemoradiotherapy. CDR3 in amino acids: CAGRVTGELFF. In DNA, the CDR3 is TGTGCCGGCAGGGTCACCGGGGAGCTGTTTTTT.